This T cell receptor (beta chain) was sequenced for a study of blood T cell repertoires in COVID-19. Across the whole study: Samples came from the United States, Italy and Spain, spanning acute and convalescent COVID-19. PBMCs, B-cell-depleted T cells, or T cells provided the cDNA or gDNA that made up the material.

Germline CDR1 reads MNHEY; CDR2 reads SMNVEV (reference sequence). V shed 5 bases and J 4 bases; nucleotides not matched to a gene: 7. The CDR3 has 14 residues. In regard to this clone: Other DNA sequences in the sample encode the same CDR3.

In the original analysis: Nucleated cell counts were estimated from reference gene primer amplification. Repertoires were generated with immunoSEQ multiplex PCR, while TCRdb's copy carries only in-frame clones and drops some. V, J and clone size are taken as reported in that table, and D and trimming were inferred from the DNA itself. The table shows roughly 120,000 clones, with about 83% occurring only once. The sequenced sample consisted of peripheral blood. This receptor was obtained from a human donor in a cohort sampled during active COVID-19. V and J are TRBV27 and TRBJ2-7; TRBD2 aligns across 8 bases. For the CDR3, the DNA is TGTGCCAGCAGTCTCTTAGCGGGAAATTACGAGCAGTACTTC. It specifies CASSLLAGNYEQYF.